The sample holds a few counts of the clone carrying this TCR beta chain. No antigen is known for it. The CDR3 regions of TCR beta were amplified from RNA transcripts. The HTBI set primed first-round TCR CDR3 RT-PCR. TCRdb re-derived calls from the multiplex PCR reads in MiXCR, one entry per CDR3 protein. The repertoire holds 350,000 to 450,000 distinct CDR3 sequences, with roughly 13% as singletons. It was 10 ml of fresh peripheral blood that supplied the PBMCs. The sample is drawn from a study of T cells in Graves' hyperthyroidism and ophthalmopathy. The wider study: At initial diagnosis, before any treatment had begun, peripheral blood was obtained. Study observations and caveats: Model predictions of ophthalmopathy came a median roughly 6.4 months before onset.

The ends lost 4 bases at V and 0 bases at J; junction bases unmatched: 19. The CDR3 runs 20 residues. Per germline, CDR1 SQVTM and CDR2 ANQGSEA. This receptor was taken from a woman between 55 and 75 years old with Graves' hyperthyroidism. The sample consisted of blood. The chain is built from TRBV29-1 and TRBJ2-2; TRBD2 matches at 8 bases. CDR3 nucleotides: TGCAGCGTTGCCGACCTCCGATTCGTGGCGGGAGGCCCGAACACCGGGGAGCTGTTTTTT. This codes for CSVADLRFVAGGPNTGELFF.